The subject of this entry is one T cell receptor (beta chain). The antigen remains unidentified. Naive CD8 populations comprised CD45RO-negative cells positively selected for CCR7, excluding terminally differentiated effector memory CD45RA+ cells. Donors, without exception, were Caucasian adults residing in Nashville, Tennessee. The sorted-subset replicate PCRs were given approximately 190 ng DNA, which is 30,000 to 35,000 T cell genomes. Clones were sequenced by immunoSEQ multiplex PCR, and TCRdb holds only the in-frame ones, with some missing. The sample has a few million clones, about 93% seen once. The sample originates from a study of shared clonotypes between healthy human individuals. Germline V gene lookup returns CDR1 SGHTA and CDR2 FQGNSA. Trimming removed 5 bases at V and 0 bases at J, with 18 bases between. This CDR3 spans 17 amino acids. General study results and limits: Some clonotypes were shared by all four sorted-subset donors, while others were not shared. The non-shared ones had lower generation probabilities than the shared ones.

Sequenced: naive CD8+ T cells from PBMCs. V and J are TRBV7-2 and TRBJ2-3; TRBD2 might be the D (5 bases). The TCR originated in a man younger than 30 in good health. Some clones in this sample may be carry-over from other donors' samples. The CDR3 protein is CASSRVGEPPSTDTQYF. CDR3 DNA: TGTGCCAGCAGCCGCGTTGGGGAGCCCCCTAGCACAGATACGCAGTATTTT.